This T cell receptor (beta chain) comes out of a study of blood T cell repertoires in COVID-19. In the study overall: Donors in the United States, Italy and Spain gave samples during acute or convalescent COVID-19. PBMCs, B-cell-depleted T cells, or T cells provided the cDNA or gDNA that made up the material.

Original processing methods: Amplification of reference gene primers provided the estimated nucleated cell counts. The repertoire was sequenced with immunoSEQ multiplex PCR; TCRdb's copy has only in-frame clones and lacks some. The D gene and trimming were derived from the DNA, and the V and J assignments and clone size from that table. This sample yields around 300,000 clones, of which around 90% are seen a single time; 3.7% belongs to the top ten. This CDR3 has 15 residues. Germline CDR1 SGHRS, CDR2 YFSETQ. J was trimmed by 3 bases and V by 1 base; bases with no gene match: 2. J is TRBJ1-4 and V is TRBV5-1; 8 bases agree with TRBD1. The receptor comes from a middle-aged woman with acute or convalescent COVID-19. The sequencing input was peripheral blood. This CDR3 reads CASSLQGAANEKLFF. The CDR3, as DNA: TGCGCCAGCAGCTTGCAGGGGGCGGCTAATGAAAAACTGTTTTTT.